Each of the 29 T cell receptor beta chains below was sequenced from the same sample in a study of cytomegalovirus exposure and HLA in healthy donors. PCR primers comprised 60 Vbeta and 13 Jbeta primers. Sequencing was performed with immunoSEQ multiplex PCR; in TCRdb, only in-frame clones are kept and a portion is missing. The sample has about 130,000 clones, approximately 61% seen once; the top ten hold approximately 1.6%. Sequences were obtained from PBMCs. The source is a human donor in good health.

The V gene is TRBV5-1, the J gene TRBJ1-1; D perhaps matches TRBD1 (6 bases). CDR3 length: 15 amino acids. Per the germline V gene, CDR1 is SGHRS and CDR2 is YFSETQ. Between the trimmed V and J ends, which lost 3 bases and 2 bases, there was a span of 14 bases. The CDR3 DNA is TGCGCCAGCAGCTGGGGGGGGACAACTAACACTGAAGCTTTCTTT. This codes for CASSWGGTTNTEAFF. The full variable domain, in which reference TRBV5-1 and TRBJ1-1 provide the parts outside the CDR3, is KAGVTQTPRYLIKTRGQQVTLSCSPISGHRSVSWYQQTPGQGLQFLFEYFSETQRNKGNFPGRFSGRQFSNSRSEMNVSTLELGDSALYLCASSWGGTTNTEAFFGQGTRLTVV.

The gene calls are TRBV19 and TRBJ2-3; D call uncertain. The CDR3 consists of 14 residues. The V gene's germline CDR1 is LNHDA and CDR2 SQIVND (reference sequence). Trimming pared 7 bases from V and 0 bases from J, leaving 11 bases between. The CDR3 DNA reads as TGTGCCAGTATGAACGGTCCCAGCACAGATACGCAGTATTTT. Translating gives CASMNGPSTDTQYF. The entire variable domain, with the rest obtained from reference TRBV19 and TRBJ2-3, is as follows: DGGITQSPKYLFRKEGQNVTLSCEQNLNHDAMYWYRQDPGQGLRLIYYSQIVNDFQKGDIAEGYSVSREKKESFPLTVTSAQKNPTAFYLCASMNGPSTDTQYFGPGTRLTVL.

This clone came up once. The rearrangement joins TRBV29-1 to TRBJ2-1; D possibly corresponds to TRBD2 (5 bases). There are 13 residues in the CDR3. The germline V and J ends were trimmed by 3 bases and 3 bases, with 9 bases remaining between them. CDR1 is SQVTM and CDR2 is ANQGSEA in the germline V gene. The chain's CDR3 is CSVDDRDYNEQFF. The CDR3 DNA is TGCAGCGTTGACGACCGGGACTACAATGAGCAGTTCTTC.

J is TRBJ2-7 and V is TRBV6-5; 9 nucleotides align to TRBD2. Trimming cost V 0 bases and J 0 bases; bases outside gene matches: 3. Germline CDR1 and CDR2: MNHEY and SVGAGI. There are 16 residues in the CDR3. The CDR3 region has the DNA TGTGCCAGCAGTTACTCGGGACTAGCAGCCTCCTACGAGCAGTACTTC. Translation: CASSYSGLAASYEQYF.

This clone has only one observation. V gene TRBV7-9 combines with J gene TRBJ2-1; 14 positions match TRBD2. V lost 4 bases, J lost 4 bases, and 3 bases stayed unmatched. CDR1 and CDR2 from the germline V gene are SEHNR and FQNEAQ (reference sequence). CDR3 length: 16 residues. The CDR3 spells CASSSGTSGRYNEQFF. In DNA, the CDR3 is TGTGCCAGCAGCTCTGGGACTAGCGGGAGATACAATGAGCAGTTCTTC.

This rearrangement joins TRBV19 to TRBJ1-6; 7 bases agree with TRBD1. V gave up 7 bases and J gave up 9 bases; unmatched junction bases: 15. Germline-derived CDR1 and CDR2 are LNHDA and SQIVND (reference sequence). The CDR3 spans 16 residues. CDR3 in DNA: TGTGCCAGTACCCCGGACAGGTTCCCTGGGAGTTCACCCCTCCACTTT. It encodes CASTPDRFPGSSPLHF.

This clone appeared once. CDR3 in amino acids: CASSLAGGNEKLFF. The CDR3 DNA sequence: TGTGCCAGCAGCTTGGCAGGGGGTAATGAAAAACTGTTTTTT. The chain links TRBV5-4 to TRBJ1-4; 7 nucleotides agree with TRBD1. The ends lost 0 bases at V and 4 bases at J; junction bases unmatched: 0. Germline-derived CDR1 and CDR2 are SGHNT and YYREEE (reference sequence). This CDR3 contains 14 residues.

The chain uses TRBV5-4 and TRBJ2-1; D call uncertain. Germline lookup yields CDR1 SGHNT and CDR2 YYREEE (reference sequence). The CDR3 sequence is 15 residues long. V lost 6 bases, J lost 7 bases, and 20 bases lay in between. Written as DNA, the CDR3 is TGTGCCAGCATCGTAGCCGGCAGTCCTGTGAATGAGCAGTTCTTC. Translation gives CASIVAGSPVNEQFF.

The CDR3 here is CSVSGDRAAGGGYNEQFF. The CDR3 coding sequence is TGCAGCGTCTCCGGGGACAGGGCCGCTGGGGGCGGTTACAATGAGCAGTTCTTC. The chain uses TRBV29-1 and TRBJ2-1, with 9 bases aligning to TRBD1. V lost 6 bases, J lost 4 bases, and 19 bases stayed unmatched. In germline, CDR1 is SQVTM, CDR2 ANQGSEA. The CDR3 runs 18 residues.

This clone was counted only a few times. The chain is built from TRBV28 and TRBJ1-5; 10 bases agree with TRBD1. This CDR3 has 15 amino acids. Trimming at V came to 7 bases and at J to 3 bases, leaving 6 bases not matched to a gene. CDR1 and CDR2 from the germline V gene are MDHEN and SYDVKM. CDR3 sequence: CASTMGQGYNQPQHF. CDR3 DNA: TGTGCCAGCACCATGGGACAGGGGTACAATCAGCCCCAGCATTTT.

On this clone itself: Other DNA sequences in the same sample also yield this CDR3. V usage is TRBV5-1 and J usage is TRBJ1-1; D gene unclear. The CDR3 contains 14 residues. CDR1 SGHRS and CDR2 YFSETQ come from the germline V gene. The V end lost 0 bases, the J end lost 5 bases, and 11 bases lay between the germline ends. The DNA of the CDR3 is TGCGCCAGCAGCTTGGGGAGCGAGAATACTGAAGCTTTCTTT. Translating it yields CASSLGSENTEAFF.

The rearrangement links TRBV19 to TRBJ2-7, with D possibly TRBD2 on 5 matching bases. The CDR3 extends over 13 amino acids. Trimming took 9 bases from V and 2 from J, leaving 14 bases between them. In germline, CDR1 is LNHDA, CDR2 SQIVND (reference sequence). DNA of the CDR3: TGTGCCAGCCAGACTCGGGGAGCCTACGAGCAGTACTTC. Translated, it gives CASQTRGAYEQYF.

This chain joins TRBV5-4 and TRBJ1-4; TRBD1 agrees at 11 bases. Trimming took 4 bases from V and 0 from J; bases not matched to a gene: 8. The CDR3 is made up of 18 amino acids. Germline V gives CDR1 SGHNT, CDR2 YYREEE (reference sequence). The CDR3 nucleotides are TGTGCCAGCAGCCGAGGGACAGGGGGGATTGCAACTAATGAAAAACTGTTTTTT. It is translated as CASSRGTGGIATNEKLFF.

This clone was detected once. The CDR3: CASSNRGTGNQPQHF. In DNA form, the CDR3 reads TGTGCCAGCAGTAACAGGGGAACGGGCAATCAGCCCCAGCATTTT. The rearrangement links TRBV6-1 to TRBJ1-5, with 7 bases identical to TRBD1. There are 15 residues in the CDR3. The trim removed 5 bases at V and 2 bases at J, leaving 6 bases unmatched. Germline lookup yields CDR1 MNHNS and CDR2 SASEGT.

V is TRBV28 and J is TRBJ2-7; tentatively, D is TRBD2 (5 bases). Trimming stripped 5 bases from V and 0 bases from J, with 23 bases between. CDR3 size: 18 residues. Per germline, CDR1 MDHEN and CDR2 SYDVKM. In nucleotides, the CDR3 is TGTGCCAGCAGTCCCCCCAGCGGATTTGGGCTACTCTCCTACGAGCAGTACTTC. Protein: CASSPPSGFGLLSYEQYF.

The chain links TRBV29-1 to TRBJ2-3, with TRBD2 matching over 9 bases. The CDR3 has 13 amino acids. After removal of 8 bases from V and 8 bases from J, the junction contained 11 bases not matched to a gene. CDR1 and CDR2 from the germline V gene are SQVTM and ANQGSEA. The CDR3 DNA follows: TGCAGCCTCTCATTAGCGGGAGAAGGTACGCAGTATTTT. Amino acid sequence: CSLSLAGEGTQYF.

The genes are TRBV19 and TRBJ2-3; 8 positions agree with TRBD1. The CDR3 has 14 amino acids. From germline, CDR1 is LNHDA and CDR2 SQIVND (reference sequence). The junction had 3 bases not matched to a gene; V was cut back by 5 bases and J by 2 bases. In DNA, the CDR3 is TGTGCCAGTAGTGGACAGGGATACACAGATACGCAGTATTTT. Translated: CASSGQGYTDTQYF.

This chain connects TRBV9 to TRBJ2-1; 11 nucleotides agree with TRBD1. The CDR3 runs to 14 residues. J was trimmed by 10 bases and V by 4 bases; bases with no gene match: 7. The V gene's germline CDR1 is SGDLS and CDR2 YYNGEE. CDR3 in amino acids: CASSSGQGAREQFF. CDR3 DNA sequence: TGTGCCAGCAGCTCTGGACAGGGGGCACGGGAGCAGTTCTTC.

The chain uses TRBV20-1 and TRBJ2-7; TRBD1 might be the D (5 bases). The CDR3 has 11 residues. Germline V gene lookup returns CDR1 DFQATT and CDR2 SNEGSKA (reference sequence). Trimming took 6 bases from V and 5 from J, leaving 11 bases between them. CDR3 protein: CSARQGHEQYF. Here the CDR3 DNA reads TGCAGTGCCCGGCAGGGCCACGAGCAGTACTTC.

The gene calls are TRBV6-1 and TRBJ1-5; weak D call: TRBD1 (5 bases). V was cut by 2 bases and J by 2 bases, with 16 bases left in between. The CDR3 runs 17 residues. From germline, CDR1 is MNHNS and CDR2 SASEGT. The CDR3 sequence is CASSESGSLLGNQPQHF. CDR3 nucleotides: TGTGCCAGCAGTGAATCAGGGTCTTTGCTTGGCAATCAGCCCCAGCATTTT.

Only one count was recorded for this clone. V gene TRBV6-1 combines with J gene TRBJ1-5; TRBD1 aligns across 7 bases. V lost 2 bases and J lost 0; bases outside the gene matches: 7. CDR1 and CDR2 (germline): MNHNS, SASEGT. The CDR3 extends over 17 amino acids. The CDR3 loop reads CASSEQGQFYSNQPQHF. The CDR3 bases are TGTGCCAGCAGTGAACAGGGACAGTTTTATAGCAATCAGCCCCAGCATTTT.

This clone was observed a single time. The chain joins TRBV11-2 to TRBJ2-7; 10 bases are a match to TRBD1. V was pared by 5 bases and J by 3 bases, with 10 bases of the junction left unmatched. CDR1 SGHAT and CDR2 FQNNGV come from the germline V gene. This CDR3 contains 16 residues. The CDR3 DNA reads as TGTGCCAGCAGCCCCCTCGCCCGGGACAGGGGCTACGAGCAGTACTTC. Its translation is CASSPLARDRGYEQYF.

The chain has TRBV6-1 and TRBJ2-7; TRBD1 matches at 9 bases. This CDR3 spans 14 amino acids. In germline, CDR1 is MNHNS, CDR2 SASEGT. V was clipped by 7 bases and J by 2 bases; unmatched bases: 6. CDR3 in amino acids: CASTEGQGPYEQYF. DNA for the CDR3: TGTGCCAGCACCGAGGGACAGGGTCCCTACGAGCAGTACTTC.

This clone has just a few counts. This chain links TRBV2 with TRBJ1-3, with 10 bases identical to TRBD1. CDR1 is SNHLY, CDR2 FYNNEI, per germline. V lost 8 bases and J lost 5; bases outside the gene matches: 6. The CDR3 is 14 amino acids. DNA of the CDR3: TGTGCCAGCCGGGACAGGGGTACGCGAAACACCATATATTTT. It codes for CASRDRGTRNTIYF.

The chain joins TRBV5-1 to TRBJ1-1; no definite D call. The CDR3 spans 13 residues. The germline V gene encodes CDR1 SGHRS and CDR2 YFSETQ. Trimming stripped 1 base from V and 4 bases from J, with 8 bases between. The CDR3 DNA sequence: TGCGCCAGCAGCTTGCAACAGAGCACTGAAGCTTTCTTT. It is translated as CASSLQQSTEAFF.

V gene TRBV19 combines with J gene TRBJ2-3, with D perhaps TRBD1 (6 bases). Germline V gives CDR1 LNHDA, CDR2 SQIVND (reference sequence). V was pared by 2 bases and J by 5 bases, with 14 bases between. This CDR3 spans 15 amino acids. This CDR3 reads CASSISGVVLDTQYF. CDR3 coding DNA: TGTGCCAGTAGTATATCAGGGGTAGTTTTAGATACGCAGTATTTT.

The rearrangement links TRBV11-3 to TRBJ2-7; 9 bases agree with TRBD1. With 5 bases clipped from V and 6 bases from J, the junction kept 14 bases outside the gene matches. Germline V gene data show CDR1 as SGHNT and CDR2 as YENEEA. The CDR3 totals 16 residues. Here the CDR3 reads CASSHTGGWIEFEQYF. CDR3 coding DNA: TGTGCCAGCAGCCATACAGGGGGCTGGATAGAGTTCGAGCAGTACTTC. Complete variable domain (other parts from reference TRBV11-3 and TRBJ2-7): EAGVVQSPRYKIIEKKQPVAFWCNPISGHNTLYWYLQNLGQGPELLIRYENEEAVDDSQLPKDRFSAERLKGVDSTLKIQPAELGDSAVYLCASSHTGGWIEFEQYFGPGTRLTVT.

This chain connects TRBV2 to TRBJ2-7; weak D call: TRBD1 (6 bases). The CDR3 is 14 amino acids. V lost 8 bases and J lost 7, with 21 bases in between. Germline-derived CDR1 and CDR2 are SNHLY and FYNNEI. The DNA of the CDR3 is TGTGCCAGCCGATACAGGGCAGGGGTGCGAGAGCAGTACTTC. Translating it yields CASRYRAGVREQYF. Full variable domain (remainder filled in from reference TRBV2 and TRBJ2-7): EPEVTQTPSHQVTQMGQEVILRCVPISNHLYFYWYRQILGQKVEFLVSFYNNEISEKSEIFDDQFSVERPDGSNFTLKIRSTKLEDSAMYFCASRYRAGVREQYFGPGTRLTVT.

This clone was detected a few times. V usage is TRBV5-1 and J usage is TRBJ2-1, with 7 bases lining up with TRBD2. The CDR3 extends over 17 amino acids. J lost 0 bases, V lost 7 bases, and 13 bases had no gene match. Germline CDR1 reads SGHRS; CDR2 reads YFSETQ. The CDR3 bases are TGCGCCAGCCGGCTAGCGGCCCGTTCAGACTCCTACAATGAGCAGTTCTTC. Its translation is CASRLAARSDSYNEQFF.